This T cell receptor beta chain was retrieved from a study of shared clonotypes between healthy human individuals. The germline CDR1 and CDR2 sequences are MNHEY and SVGAGI. Trimming removed 5 bases at V and 6 bases at J, with 11 bases between. The CDR3 spans 13 residues. This clone was detected only once. The repertoire was sequenced with immunoSEQ multiplex PCR; TCRdb's copy has only in-frame clones and lacks some. Of 2 million to 2.5 million clones listed, more than 80% are singletons. This receptor was obtained from a man aged 18-30 years in good health. Some clones in this sample may be carry-over from other donors' samples. This sequence joins TRBV6-5 and TRBJ1-5; D unclear. The sequenced material came from naive CD4+ T cells from PBMCs. Subset specified: CD45RA+ positively selected. The CDR3 spells CASSVNPGQPQHF. DNA for the CDR3: TGTGCCAGCAGTGTAAATCCGGGTCAGCCCCAGCATTTT.